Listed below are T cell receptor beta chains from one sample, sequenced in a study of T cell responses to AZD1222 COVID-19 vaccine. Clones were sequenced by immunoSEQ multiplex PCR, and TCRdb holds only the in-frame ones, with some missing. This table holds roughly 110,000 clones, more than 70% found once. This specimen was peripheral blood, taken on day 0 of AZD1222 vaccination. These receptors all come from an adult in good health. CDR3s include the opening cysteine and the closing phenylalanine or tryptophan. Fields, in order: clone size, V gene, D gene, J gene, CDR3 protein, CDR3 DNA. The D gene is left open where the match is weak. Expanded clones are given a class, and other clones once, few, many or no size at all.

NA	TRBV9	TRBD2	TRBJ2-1	CASSPPGGSRYNEQFF	TGTGCCAGCAGCCCCCCCGGCGGGAGTAGATACAATGAGCAGTTCTTC
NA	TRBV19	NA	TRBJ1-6	CASSGSGNSPLHF	TGTGCCAGTAGTGGTTCGGGTAATTCACCCCTCCACTTT
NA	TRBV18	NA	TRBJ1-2	CASSPEAGLLYGYTF	TGTGCCAGCTCACCAGAGGCAGGGTTACTCTATGGCTACACCTTC
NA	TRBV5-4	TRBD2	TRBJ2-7	CASSSRASGRRYEQYF	TGTGCCAGCAGCTCGAGGGCTAGCGGGAGAAGGTACGAGCAGTACTTC
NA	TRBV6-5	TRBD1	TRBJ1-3	CASSPDRASGNTIYF	TGTGCCAGCAGCCCCGACAGGGCTTCTGGAAACACCATATATTTT
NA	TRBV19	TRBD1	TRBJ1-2	CASTRHAGQQVYGYTF	TGTGCCAGTACACGACATGCGGGACAGCAAGTCTATGGCTACACCTTC
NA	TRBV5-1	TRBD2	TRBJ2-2	CASSPRAGSTGELFF	TGCGCCAGCAGCCCCCGAGCGGGAAGCACCGGGGAGCTGTTTTTT
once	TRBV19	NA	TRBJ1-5	CASSSEAGGNQPQHF	TGTGCCAGTAGTAGCGAGGCAGGAGGCAATCAGCCCCAGCATTTT
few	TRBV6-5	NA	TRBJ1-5	CASSRTESNQPQHF	TGTGCCAGCAGTCGGACAGAGAGCAATCAGCCCCAGCATTTT
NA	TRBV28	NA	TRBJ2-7	CAAQNGTTYEQYF	TGTGCCGCCCAAAACGGGACAACCTACGAGCAGTACTTC
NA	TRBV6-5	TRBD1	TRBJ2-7	CASRGTGGWHEQYF	TGTGCCAGCAGGGGGACAGGGGGGTGGCACGAGCAGTACTTC
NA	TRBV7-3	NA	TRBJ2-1	CASSLNPQTNEQFF	TGTGCCAGCAGCTTAAATCCCCAGACCAATGAGCAGTTCTTC
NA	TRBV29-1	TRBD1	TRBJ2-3	CSVRGQGADTQYF	TGCAGCGTTAGAGGACAGGGTGCAGATACGCAGTATTTT
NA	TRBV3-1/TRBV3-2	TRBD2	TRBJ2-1	CASSQEPPLAGGLNEQFF	TGTGCCAGCAGCCAAGAACCCCCTCTAGCGGGAGGGCTAAATGAGCAGTTCTTC
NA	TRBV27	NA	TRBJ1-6	CASSPQTSSYNSPLHF	TGTGCCAGCAGTCCGCAAACGAGCTCCTATAATTCACCCCTCCACTTT
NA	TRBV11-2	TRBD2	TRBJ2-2	CASSSGLAGRTGELFF	TGTGCCAGCAGTTCGGGACTAGCGGGGAGGACCGGGGAGCTGTTTTTT
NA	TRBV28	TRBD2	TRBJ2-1	CASSSPTSGKNEQFF	TGTGCCAGCAGTTCCCCGACTAGCGGGAAGAATGAGCAGTTCTTC
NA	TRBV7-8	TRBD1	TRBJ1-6	CASSLEGTASPLHF	TGTGCCAGCAGCTTAGAGGGGACAGCTTCACCCCTCCACTTT
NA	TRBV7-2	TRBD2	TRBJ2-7	CASSLEGLSEQYF	TGTGCCAGCAGCTTAGAGGGACTAAGCGAGCAGTACTTC
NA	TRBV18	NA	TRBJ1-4	CASSPPGLSNEKLFF	TGTGCCAGCTCACCACCGGGACTTTCTAATGAAAAACTGTTTTTT
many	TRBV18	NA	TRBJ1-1	CASSPRQGVTEAFF	TGTGCCAGCTCACCAAGGCAGGGCGTCACTGAAGCTTTCTTT
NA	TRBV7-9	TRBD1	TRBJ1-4	CASSSPTGSNEKLFF	TGTGCCAGCAGCTCTCCGACAGGGTCTAATGAAAAACTGTTTTTT
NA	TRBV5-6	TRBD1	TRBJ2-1	CASTRGQGASNEQFF	TGTGCCAGTACTCGGGGACAGGGGGCCTCCAATGAGCAGTTCTTC
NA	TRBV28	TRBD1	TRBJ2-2	CASRNVRGRVGELFF	TGTGCCAGCAGGAACGTCAGGGGGCGGGTCGGGGAGCTGTTTTTT
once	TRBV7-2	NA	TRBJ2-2	CASRELANTGELFF	TGTGCCAGCAGGGAGCTAGCGAACACCGGGGAGCTGTTTTTT
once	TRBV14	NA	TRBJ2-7	CASSPTEYEQYF	TGTGCCAGCAGCCCGACGGAATACGAGCAGTACTTC
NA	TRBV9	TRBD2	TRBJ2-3	CASSVGTSGRFLDTQYF	TGTGCCAGCAGCGTAGGGACTAGCGGGAGGTTCTTAGATACGCAGTATTTT
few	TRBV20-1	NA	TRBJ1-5	CSASEARSNQPQHF	TGCAGTGCTAGTGAGGCACGTAGCAATCAGCCCCAGCATTTT
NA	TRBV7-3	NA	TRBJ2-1	CASSFGISEEQFF	TGTGCCAGCAGTTTTGGGATTTCGGAAGAGCAGTTCTTC